Shown below are 31 T cell receptor beta chains from a single sample sequenced in a study of cytomegalovirus exposure and HLA in healthy donors. The PCR contained 60 Vbeta and 13 Jbeta primers. Some clones are missing from TCRdb's copy, which holds only in-frame ones; the method was immunoSEQ multiplex PCR. The sample yields 150,000 to 200,000 clones, roughly 76% seen once. Specimen: PBMCs. The receptors stem from a man aged 55-75 years in good health and CMV-seronegative.

V is TRBV27 and J is TRBJ2-7, with 8 nucleotides matching TRBD1. Germline CDR1 MNHEY, CDR2 SMNVEV (reference sequence). Unmatched junction bases numbered 6, after V lost 5 bases and J lost 3 bases. There are 14 residues in the CDR3. The CDR3 coding sequence is TGTGCCAGCAGTAAGACAGGGGAGCGCTACGAGCAGTACTTC. Translated: CASSKTGERYEQYF.

The gene calls are TRBV11-3 and TRBJ2-3, with D possibly TRBD2 on 6 matching bases. Per germline, CDR1 SGHNT and CDR2 YENEEA. The CDR3 spans 14 residues. The ends were cut back, 5 bases at V and 4 bases at J, with 13 bases in the middle. The CDR3 is CASSGGLSADTQYF. The CDR3 coding sequence is TGTGCCAGCAGCGGAGGACTAAGCGCAGATACGCAGTATTTT. Using reference TRBV11-3 and TRBJ2-3 for the parts outside the CDR3, the full variable domain is EAGVVQSPRYKIIEKKQPVAFWCNPISGHNTLYWYLQNLGQGPELLIRYENEEAVDDSQLPKDRFSAERLKGVDSTLKIQPAELGDSAVYLCASSGGLSADTQYFGPGTRLTVL.

The genes are TRBV5-1 and TRBJ2-4; D is unresolved. This CDR3 is built from 15 residues. V was trimmed by 7 bases and J by 3 bases, leaving 17 bases between them. CDR1 and CDR2 (germline): SGHRS, YFSETQ. The CDR3 region is CASSPQWAGKNIQYF. The CDR3 DNA sequence: TGCGCCAGCTCACCCCAATGGGCTGGCAAAAACATTCAGTACTTC.

The chain carries TRBV5-5 and TRBJ2-3; no definite D call. V lost 4 bases, J lost 1 base, and 13 bases lay in between. In germline, CDR1 is SGHKS, CDR2 YYEKEE (reference sequence). CDR3 size: 15 residues. CDR3 in DNA: TGTGCCAGCAGCCTGAGAACTCGGGGCACAGATACGCAGTATTTT. Its protein is CASSLRTRGTDTQYF.

V and J are TRBV29-1 and TRBJ1-3; the match to TRBD1 covers 8 bases. Germline-derived CDR1 and CDR2 are SQVTM and ANQGSEA. There are 15 residues in the CDR3. V gave up 6 bases and J gave up 4 bases; unmatched junction bases: 11. The CDR3 region is CSVALQGGRGNTIYF. CDR3 DNA sequence: TGCAGCGTGGCGCTACAGGGGGGAAGAGGAAACACCATATATTTT.

The chain employs TRBV5-1 and TRBJ1-5, with 8 positions matching TRBD1. Germline V gives CDR1 SGHRS, CDR2 YFSETQ. CDR3 length: 13 residues. V lost 5 bases and J lost 7; bases outside the gene matches: 5. CDR3 sequence (DNA): TGCGCCAGCAGTTATACAGGGGGACAGCCCCAGCATTTT. Translation gives CASSYTGGQPQHF.

This rearrangement joins TRBV28 to TRBJ2-3; 15 bases match TRBD2. Germline loops: CDR1 MDHEN, CDR2 SYDVKM. V was clipped by 0 bases and J by 0 bases; unmatched bases: 16. This CDR3 region has 23 residues. The CDR3 DNA follows: TGTGCCAGCAGTTTATGGAGGACTAGCGGGAGGGCCTTGTATCAAACTAGCACAGATACGCAGTATTTT. Protein: CASSLWRTSGRALYQTSTDTQYF. The full variable domain, with the rest looked up from reference TRBV28 and TRBJ2-3, is DVKVTQSSRYLVKRTGEKVFLECVQDMDHENMFWYRQDPGLGLRLIYFSYDVKMKEKGDIPEGYSVSREKKERFSLILESASTNQTSMYLCASSLWRTSGRALYQTSTDTQYFGPGTRLTVL.

This clone was seen only a few times. The rearrangement uses TRBV5-4 and TRBJ2-3, with 7 positions matching TRBD2. V was clipped by 9 bases and J by 2 bases; unmatched bases: 6. There are 13 residues in the CDR3. Germline V gene sequence: CDR1 SGHNT, CDR2 YYREEE (reference sequence). CDR3 sequence reads: CATKREPTDTQYF. The CDR3 coding sequence is TGTGCCACCAAGCGGGAACCCACAGATACGCAGTATTTT.

The chain recombines TRBV4-3 with TRBJ1-3, with no clear D. Germline V CDR1 and CDR2: LGHNA, YSLEER. The CDR3 covers 16 residues. V lost 0 bases, J lost 4 bases, and 13 bases lay in between. The CDR3 spells CASSQEPEGSGNTIYF. The DNA of the CDR3 is TGCGCCAGCAGCCAAGAGCCTGAGGGAAGCGGAAACACCATATATTTT.

As for this clone: The junction does not match germline at one end; this may be a read error. The chain uses TRBV7-9 and TRBJ1-4; 7 bases match TRBD1. The CDR3 is 14 residues long. Germline V gives CDR1 SEHNR, CDR2 FQNEAQ (reference sequence). The CDR3 DNA sequence: TGTTCCAGCAGCTTAGGGACAGTGGGTGAAAAACTGTTTTTT. This codes for CSSSLGTVGEKLFF.

The chain links TRBV5-4 to TRBJ1-1, with 11 bases matching TRBD1. Trimming removed 4 bases from V and 1 base from J; junction bases left unmatched: 6. Germline CDR1 SGHNT, CDR2 YYREEE (reference sequence). There are 16 residues in the CDR3. CDR3 amino acids: CASSRGTGGRNTEAFF. In nucleotides, the CDR3 is TGTGCCAGCAGCCGGGGGACAGGGGGAAGGAACACTGAAGCTTTCTTT.

This clone was found once. The J gene is TRBJ2-7, the V gene TRBV21-1; the D call in the table, TRBD1, was not verified against the DNA. TRBV21-1 has pseudogene status. The CDR3 is 14 residues long. The CDR3 nucleotides read TGTGCCAGCAGATTAGGGGTCCGATCCTACGAGCAGTACTTC. It encodes CASRLGVRSYEQYF.

The CDR3 sequence is CASSQGAEYGYTF. CDR3 sequence (DNA): TGTGCCAGCAGCCAGGGGGCTGAATATGGCTACACCTTC. The V and J genes are TRBV4-2 and TRBJ1-2; possibly TRBD1 for D (6 bases). V gave up 3 bases and J gave up 5 bases, with 10 bases separating them. The CDR3 is 13 amino acids. In germline, CDR1 is LGHNA, CDR2 YNFKEQ.

V usage is TRBV30 and J usage is TRBJ2-7; 9 nucleotides align to TRBD1. Per the germline V gene, CDR1 is GTSNPN and CDR2 is SVGIG (reference sequence). The CDR3 is made up of 14 amino acids. J was trimmed by 5 bases and V by 3 bases; bases with no gene match: 8. The CDR3 spells CAWSKRDRAHEQYF. The CDR3 DNA reads as TGTGCCTGGAGCAAAAGGGACAGGGCCCACGAGCAGTACTTC.

This chain connects TRBV7-2 to TRBJ1-2; TRBD1 might be the D (6 bases). The V end lost 1 base, the J end lost 8 bases, and 14 bases lay between the germline ends. The CDR3 totals 14 residues. The V gene's germline CDR1 is SGHTA and CDR2 FQGNSA. The CDR3 sequence: CASSLDSGQRGYTF. DNA of the CDR3: TGTGCCAGCAGCTTAGACTCGGGACAAAGAGGCTACACCTTC.

This clone was counted between two and nine times. The CDR3 nucleotides read TGCGCCAGCAGGACAGGCGTATCCCTATACAATGAGCAGTTCTTC. It specifies CASRTGVSLYNEQFF. J is TRBJ2-1 and V is TRBV5-1; D is possibly TRBD1 (6 bases). CDR1 is SGHRS and CDR2 is YFSETQ in the germline V gene. V was trimmed by 5 bases and J by 4 bases, leaving 16 bases between them. This CDR3 has 15 residues.

The rearrangement joins TRBV5-6 to TRBJ2-1, with 7 bases fitting TRBD2. The ends lost 4 bases at V and 9 bases at J; junction bases unmatched: 19. This CDR3 is built from 17 residues. From germline, CDR1 is SGHDT and CDR2 YYEEEE. The CDR3 region has the DNA TGTGCCAGCAGCCCCGAAGGTATGGGCGGGAGAGGTGTTGAGCAGTTCTTC. It yields the protein CASSPEGMGGRGVEQFF.

This clone was detected a few times. This chain connects TRBV6-4 to TRBJ2-7; TRBD2 matches at 7 bases. Germline-derived CDR1 and CDR2 are MRHNA and SNTAGT. The CDR3 is made up of 14 amino acids. Unmatched junction bases numbered 12, after V lost 6 bases and J lost 7 bases. The CDR3 sequence: CASRRTSPLREQYF. In DNA form, the CDR3 reads TGTGCCAGCAGAAGGACTAGTCCTTTGAGGGAGCAGTACTTC.

J is TRBJ1-2 and V is TRBV11-1; the D is unclear. CDR3 length: 13 amino acids. From germline, CDR1 is SGHAT and CDR2 FQDESV (reference sequence). V was pared by 5 bases and J by 7 bases, with 14 bases between. The CDR3 DNA reads as TGTGCCAGCAGCCTGGCGGGCCCACTTGGCTACACCTTC. This sequence encodes CASSLAGPLGYTF.

The chain links TRBV6-6 to TRBJ1-2, with a possible D match to TRBD1 (5 bases). This CDR3 comprises 15 residues. Germline CDR1 and CDR2: MNHNY and SVGAGI (reference sequence). Trimming took 10 bases from V and 5 from J, leaving 23 bases between them. The CDR3 region has the DNA TGTGCCACGACGGGGGGATCTAGAGAAGCATATGGCTACACCTTC. It yields the protein CATTGGSREAYGYTF.

This chain's CDR3 is CASSWQGQGNPYEQYF. The CDR3 region has the DNA TGTGCCAGCAGCTGGCAAGGACAGGGAAATCCCTACGAGCAGTACTTC. This sequence joins TRBV5-5 and TRBJ2-7; 8 nucleotides agree with TRBD1. V was pared by 3 bases and J by 2 bases, with 10 bases of the junction left unmatched. There are 16 residues in the CDR3. The germline V gene encodes CDR1 SGHKS and CDR2 YYEKEE (reference sequence).

The genes are TRBV9 and TRBJ2-3, with a possible D match to TRBD2 (5 bases). CDR1 and CDR2 (germline): SGDLS, YYNGEE. CDR3 length: 15 residues. V was pared by 3 bases and J by 2 bases, with 13 bases between. DNA for the CDR3: TGTGCCAGCAGCGCCGACGGGGTTTCCACAGATACGCAGTATTTT. Translation: CASSADGVSTDTQYF.

V and J are TRBV6-5 and TRBJ1-3, with a tentative D call TRBD1 (5 bases). CDR3 length equals 14 residues. CDR1 is MNHEY, CDR2 SVGAGI, per germline. Trimming removed 6 bases from V and 0 bases from J, with 9 bases in between. DNA of the CDR3: TGTGCCAGCAGATCCGACAGCTCTGGAAACACCATATATTTT. Residues: CASRSDSSGNTIYF.

The chain employs TRBV28 and TRBJ2-7; D call uncertain. The length of the CDR3 is 13 residues. V was cut by 2 bases and J by 6 bases, with 11 bases left in between. CDR1 MDHEN and CDR2 SYDVKM come from the germline V gene. The CDR3 sequence is CASSLIFGGEQYF. The CDR3 DNA is TGTGCCAGCAGTTTAATATTTGGCGGCGAGCAGTACTTC.

V is TRBV10-3 and J is TRBJ2-7; no definite D call. The V and J ends lost 2 bases and 3 bases respectively, with 8 bases between them. This CDR3 has 13 amino acids. Germline V gene lookup returns CDR1 ENHRY and CDR2 SYGVKD. CDR3 sequence: CAISEGSFYEQYF. The CDR3 bases are TGTGCCATCAGTGAGGGCAGTTTCTACGAGCAGTACTTC.

This clone was picked up one time. One junction end does not reproduce the germline sequence, and a read error may be involved. This chain joins TRBV7-2 and TRBJ1-5; TRBD1 matches 8 bases. The germline V gene encodes CDR1 SGHTA and CDR2 FQGNSA. This CDR3 is built from 19 residues. CDR3 region: CASSLFSGTGPLSSQPQHF. The CDR3 region has the DNA TGTGCCAGCAGCTTGTTCTCCGGGACAGGCCCATTGAGCAGTCAGCCCCAGCATTTT. The complete variable domain, with remaining parts taken from reference TRBV7-2 and TRBJ1-5, reads GAGVSQSPSNKVTEKGKDVELRCDPISGHTALYWYRQSLGQGLEFLIYFQGNSAPDKSGLPSDRFSAERTGGSVSTLTIQRTQQEDSAVYLCASSLFSGTGPLSSQPQHFGDGTRLSIL.

In nucleotides, the CDR3 is TGCAGCGTTGATGGGACCCGACAGGGCGCCTACGAGCAGTACTTC. The encoded protein is CSVDGTRQGAYEQYF. The chain combines TRBV29-1 with TRBJ2-7, with 7 bases aligning to TRBD1. This CDR3 has 15 amino acids. Germline trimming cut 3 bases from V and 2 bases from J; bases unmatched to any gene: 10. Looked up from germline, CDR1 is SQVTM and CDR2 is ANQGSEA.

The rearrangement joins TRBV28 to TRBJ1-5; D possibly corresponds to TRBD1 (6 bases). This CDR3 contains 13 residues. Trimming shortened V by 10 bases and J by 3 bases, and 13 bases separated the two germline ends. Germline CDR1 reads MDHEN; CDR2 reads SYDVKM. The CDR3 spells CAIAGGVNQPQHF. DNA for the CDR3: TGTGCCATCGCGGGGGGCGTCAATCAGCCCCAGCATTTT.

This sequence joins TRBV6-1 and TRBJ1-4; no reliable D call. Trimming left V 5 bases short and J 7 bases short, with 14 bases between. The CDR3 spans 14 residues. Germline CDR1 is MNHNS and CDR2 is SASEGT. This CDR3 reads CASSPSGGREKLFF. Here the CDR3 DNA reads TGTGCCAGCAGTCCCAGCGGCGGACGTGAAAAACTGTTTTTT.

V is TRBV5-1 and J is TRBJ2-7, with D possibly matching TRBD2 (6 bases). The CDR3 totals 15 residues. Trimming took off 5 bases at V and 3 bases at J, with 18 bases between the two ends. In germline, CDR1 is SGHRS, CDR2 YFSETQ. This chain's CDR3 is CASSLQTGGNYEQYF. CDR3 DNA: TGCGCCAGCAGTCTCCAAACCGGGGGAAACTACGAGCAGTACTTC.

The chain carries TRBV14 and TRBJ1-3, with D hard to call. The germline gives CDR1 SGHDN, CDR2 FVKESK. The CDR3 covers 13 residues. Trimming took 2 bases from V and 7 from J, leaving 9 bases between them. The CDR3 protein is CASSQLIGNTIYF. DNA of the CDR3: TGTGCCAGCAGCCAATTGATCGGGAACACCATATATTTT. The full variable domain, completed using reference TRBV14 and TRBJ1-3, is EAGVTQFPSHSVIEKGQTVTLRCDPISGHDNLYWYRRVMGKEIKFLLHFVKESKQDESGMPNNRFLAERTGGTYSTLKVQPAELEDSGVYFCASSQLIGNTIYFGEGSWLTVV.